These 30 T cell receptor beta chains were sequenced from one sample in a study of CD8+ T cells in alopecia areata. Following RNA extraction, reverse transcription yielded cDNA that acted as the sequencing template. Produced via immunoSEQ multiplex PCR; TCRdb's table is partial and in-frame only. The data hold 200,000 to 250,000 clones, with about two fifths observed a single time. The treatment is: oral pan-JAK inhibitor, 5-10 mg twice daily. Material: CD4+ T cells sorted from blood, obtained between weeks 30 and 35, from a patient treated with tofacitinib. These receptors were taken from a human donor with alopecia areata.

This clone was recorded at least ten times. The chain recombines TRBV7-6 with TRBJ1-2, with D hard to call. Germline loops: CDR1 SGHVS, CDR2 FNYEAQ. Trimming shortened V by 5 bases and J by 7 bases, and 17 bases separated the two germline ends. This CDR3 spans 14 amino acids. The CDR3 loop is CASSPAGGGPGYTF. The CDR3 region has the DNA TGTGCCAGCAGCCCCGCAGGCGGAGGACCTGGCTACACCTTC.

This clone was seen a handful of times. The gene calls are TRBV6-5 and TRBJ1-1; D is perhaps TRBD1 (6 bases). Trimming shortened V by 6 bases and J by 5 bases, and 16 bases separated the two germline ends. The CDR3 covers 14 residues. The germline CDR1 and CDR2 sequences are MNHEY and SVGAGI. The CDR3: CASRGQPEGTEAFF. The CDR3 region has the DNA TGTGCCAGCAGAGGACAGCCTGAAGGGACTGAAGCTTTCTTT.

This clone turned up a few times. V and J are TRBV10-3 and TRBJ2-4, with a weak D call TRBD2 (6 bases). Germline V CDR1 and CDR2: ENHRY, SYGVKD. The CDR3 is made up of 11 amino acids. V was clipped by 2 bases and J by 15 bases, with 11 bases between them. The CDR3 region is CAISEGREAYF. The CDR3 DNA is TGTGCCATCAGTGAGGGCAGGGAGGCGTACTTC.

The chain recombines TRBV9 with TRBJ2-5; D is unclear. Trimming took 0 bases from V and 2 from J, leaving 20 bases between them. CDR3 size: 18 residues. CDR1 is SGDLS, CDR2 YYNGEE, per germline. Here the CDR3 DNA reads TGTGCCAGCAGCGTAGTAACCAGGTTGCACCGAAGTCAAGAGACCCAGTACTTC. Residues: CASSVVTRLHRSQETQYF.

This clone has a count of ten or more. The chain couples TRBV18 to TRBJ1-2; no definite D call. Trimming removed 3 bases at V and 8 bases at J, with 7 bases between. CDR1 and CDR2 from the germline V gene are KGHSH and LQKENI. The CDR3 is made up of 11 amino acids. CDR3 bases: TGTGCCAGCTCACCGGGCCGAGGCTACACCTTC. It yields the protein CASSPGRGYTF.

This clone counts as medium-sized. The genes are TRBV5-4 and TRBJ1-2, with D hard to call. The V gene's germline CDR1 is SGHNT and CDR2 YYREEE (reference sequence). Trimming cost V 1 base and J 8 bases, with 15 bases left between them. The length of the CDR3 is 14 residues. The CDR3 nucleotides read TGTGCCAGCAGCTTGTGGTTGTCTAGAGACGGCTACACCTTC. Translation: CASSLWLSRDGYTF.

The chain uses TRBV30 and TRBJ1-6; 9 bases align to TRBD1. The ends lost 3 bases at V and 7 bases at J; junction bases unmatched: 13. CDR1 and CDR2 from the germline V gene are GTSNPN and SVGIG (reference sequence). The CDR3 contains 17 residues. The CDR3, as DNA: TGTGCCTGGAGCCCCCCGGGACAGGGAAGGAGGAATTCACCCCTCCACTTT. Amino acid sequence: CAWSPPGQGRRNSPLHF.

J is TRBJ2-2 and V is TRBV4-2; D is undetermined. The CDR3 runs to 14 residues. Trimming pared 0 bases from V and 5 bases from J, leaving 7 bases between. Germline CDR1 and CDR2: LGHNA and YNFKEQ. This CDR3 reads CASSQDGQTGELFF. The CDR3 DNA sequence: TGTGCCAGCAGCCAAGATGGGCAGACCGGGGAGCTGTTTTTT.

The J gene is TRBJ1-1, the V gene TRBV9; a weak D match, TRBD1 (5 bases). Germline CDR1 SGDLS, CDR2 YYNGEE. V gave up 4 bases and J gave up 7 bases, with 20 bases separating them. CDR3 size: 15 residues. The CDR3 nucleotides are TGTGCCAGCAGCCCCGGACCCTCCAGGGTAGGTGAAGCTTTCTTT. Its protein is CASSPGPSRVGEAFF. Together with reference TRBV9 and TRBJ1-1, the CDR3 gives the full variable domain: DSGVTQTPKHLITATGQRVTLRCSPRSGDLSVYWYQQSLDQGLQFLIQYYNGEERAKGNILERFSAQQFPDLHSELNLSSLELGDSALYFCASSPGPSRVGEAFFGQGTRLTVV.

V is TRBV9 and J is TRBJ1-2; no definite D call. The length of the CDR3 is 15 residues. Trimming cost V 3 bases and J 2 bases, with 14 bases left between them. Germline CDR1 is SGDLS and CDR2 is YYNGEE. The CDR3 sequence is CASSAGLATNYGYTF. The CDR3 DNA is TGTGCCAGCAGCGCTGGGTTGGCCACGAACTATGGCTACACCTTC.

The chain is built from TRBV5-4 and TRBJ1-5; D is perhaps TRBD1 (5 bases). The V end lost 5 bases, the J end lost 7 bases, and 16 bases lay between the germline ends. This CDR3 region has 14 residues. Germline V gives CDR1 SGHNT, CDR2 YYREEE (reference sequence). CDR3 sequence (DNA): TGTGCCAGCAGTTCGGGGGGAGCAGAGCAGCCCCAGCATTTT. Translated: CASSSGGAEQPQHF.

This clone was counted only a few times. The sample contains more than one DNA sequence encoding this CDR3. The CDR3 loop is CASSLTGGSYEQYF. CDR3 in DNA: TGTGCCAGCAGCCTGACAGGAGGTTCCTACGAGCAGTACTTC. The rearrangement links TRBV7-3 to TRBJ2-7; D might be TRBD1 (6 bases). The V and J ends lost 5 bases and 1 base respectively, with 12 bases between them. This CDR3 spans 14 amino acids. Germline V gene sequence: CDR1 SGHTA, CDR2 FQGTGA. The full variable domain, rest sourced from reference TRBV7-3 and TRBJ2-7, is GAGVSQTPSNKVTEKGKYVELRCDPISGHTALYWYRQSLGQGPEFLIYFQGTGAADDSGLPNDRFFAVRPEGSVSTLKIQRTERGDSAVYLCASSLTGGSYEQYFGPGTRLTVT.

This clone was seen only a few times. The chain combines TRBV15 with TRBJ1-1; D is perhaps TRBD1 (5 bases). Germline loops: CDR1 LNHNV, CDR2 YYDKDF (reference sequence). Trimming removed 0 bases from V and 6 bases from J, with 17 bases in between. The CDR3 is made up of 16 amino acids. The CDR3 DNA follows: TGTGCCACCAGCAGAGAACCCAGGGCGGGTGGGGCTGAAGCTTTCTTT. As protein: CATSREPRAGGAEAFF.

This sequence joins TRBV30 and TRBJ1-4, with TRBD1 matching over 7 bases. Losses at the gene ends were 8 bases for V and 0 bases for J; bases not matched to a gene: 6. This CDR3 has 14 amino acids. Germline V gene data show CDR1 as GTSNPN and CDR2 as SVGIG (reference sequence). The CDR3 sequence: CAAGTVATNEKLFF. DNA of the CDR3: TGTGCCGCCGGGACAGTTGCAACTAATGAAAAACTGTTTTTT.

This chain connects TRBV7-6 to TRBJ2-7, with D perhaps assigned TRBD1 or TRBD2 (6 bases each). Per the germline V gene, CDR1 is SGHVS and CDR2 is FNYEAQ. V dropped 5 bases and J dropped 5 bases, with 13 bases sitting between them. The CDR3 covers 13 residues. The CDR3 DNA sequence: TGTGCCAGCAGCCCCCGGAGGGGGGACGAGCAGTACTTC. Translated, it gives CASSPRRGDEQYF.

The chain carries TRBV30 and TRBJ1-5; 7 bases are a match to TRBD1. Germline assignment: CDR1 GTSNPN and CDR2 SVGIG (reference sequence). This CDR3 has 14 residues. The J segment lost 4 bases and the V segment lost 0 bases, leaving 3 bases of the junction unmatched. The CDR3 region is CAWSVGTDNQPQHF. For the CDR3, the DNA is TGTGCCTGGAGTGTAGGGACAGATAATCAGCCCCAGCATTTT.

The V and J genes are TRBV4-2 and TRBJ2-7; either TRBD1 or TRBD2 may fit D (5 bases each). V dropped 3 bases and J dropped 4 bases, with 10 bases sitting between them. The CDR3 consists of 13 residues. Germline CDR1 LGHNA, CDR2 YNFKEQ. The DNA of the CDR3 is TGTGCCAGCAGCCAGGGGACGGATTACGAGCAGTACTTC. This gives the protein CASSQGTDYEQYF.

This clone was counted only a few times. The rearrangement joins TRBV5-6 to TRBJ2-2; D unresolved. This CDR3 has 15 amino acids. CDR1 and CDR2 from the germline V gene are SGHDT and YYEEEE. The V gene lost 4 bases and the J gene lost 1 base, with 11 bases spanning the gap. In DNA form, the CDR3 reads TGTGCCAGCAGCCTGGCTCAGGTGAACACCGGGGAGCTGTTTTTT. Protein: CASSLAQVNTGELFF. The entire variable domain, with the rest obtained from reference TRBV5-6 and TRBJ2-2, is as follows: DAGVTQSPTHLIKTRGQQVTLRCSPKSGHDTVSWYQQALGQGPQFIFQYYEEEERQRGNFPDRFSGHQFPNYSSELNVNALLLGDSALYLCASSLAQVNTGELFFGEGSRLTVL.

The J gene is TRBJ1-1, the V gene TRBV15; 7 bases align to TRBD1. In germline, CDR1 is LNHNV, CDR2 YYDKDF (reference sequence). The CDR3 has 15 amino acids. J gave up 1 base and V 1 base, and 3 bases lay outside the gene matches. Here the CDR3 DNA reads TGTGCCACCAGCAGAGCTAGGACAGGGAACACTGAAGCTTTCTTT. This gives the protein CATSRARTGNTEAFF.

This clone was observed a few times. This chain connects TRBV29-1 to TRBJ2-4; 8 bases align to TRBD1. CDR1 is SQVTM and CDR2 is ANQGSEA in the germline V gene. The CDR3 runs 13 residues. V lost 3 bases, J lost 8 bases, and 6 bases stayed unmatched. CDR3 DNA sequence: TGCAGCGTTGAGGCCGAGACAGGGGACATTCAGTACTTC. Residues: CSVEAETGDIQYF.

The rearrangement uses TRBV15 and TRBJ2-2, with 9 bases matching TRBD1. The germline gives CDR1 LNHNV, CDR2 YYDKDF (reference sequence). J was trimmed by 0 bases and V by 3 bases; bases with no gene match: 11. The CDR3 runs 19 residues. The CDR3 here is CATSRELGTGRSNTGELFF. CDR3 bases: TGTGCCACCAGCAGGGAACTCGGGACAGGGCGCTCGAACACCGGGGAGCTGTTTTTT.

The gene calls are TRBV5-6 and TRBJ1-2; 7 nucleotides agree with TRBD1. CDR3 length: 15 residues. Germline V gene data show CDR1 as SGHDT and CDR2 as YYEEEE. Trimming at V came to 2 bases and at J to 4 bases, leaving 8 bases not matched to a gene. CDR3 DNA: TGTGCCAGCAGCTTTTTGACAGGGAGATCCTATGGCTACACCTTC. This sequence encodes CASSFLTGRSYGYTF.

In its sample, this clone was seen once. V usage is TRBV27 and J usage is TRBJ2-5, with unresolved D. The CDR3 extends over 14 amino acids. V gave up 3 bases and J gave up 5 bases, with 13 bases separating them. Germline loops: CDR1 MNHEY, CDR2 SMNVEV (reference sequence). The CDR3: CASSLGVSWETQYF. DNA for the CDR3: TGTGCCAGCAGTTTGGGTGTCAGTTGGGAGACCCAGTACTTC.

The J gene is TRBJ2-7, the V gene TRBV18; D possibly matches TRBD1 or TRBD2 (5 bases each). The germline V gene has CDR1 KGHSH and CDR2 LQKENI. V was cut by 4 bases and J by 6 bases, with 16 bases left in between. The CDR3 length is 14 residues. The CDR3 reads CASSLGPPGREQYF. In DNA, the CDR3 is TGTGCCAGCTCACTGGGACCGCCGGGGCGCGAGCAGTACTTC. Drawing the rest from reference TRBV18 and TRBJ2-7, the complete variable domain is NAGVMQNPRHLVRRRGQEARLRCSPMKGHSHVYWYRQLPEEGLKFMVYLQKENIIDESGMPKERFSAEFPKEGPSILRIQQVVRGDSAAYFCASSLGPPGREQYFGPGTRLTVT.

The chain is built from TRBV7-8 and TRBJ2-5, with D perhaps matching TRBD2 (6 bases). Per the germline V gene, CDR1 is SGHVS and CDR2 is FQNEAQ. The CDR3 is 14 residues long. The germline V and J ends were trimmed by 6 bases and 1 base, with 12 bases remaining between them. CDR3 sequence: CASRPMRGQETQYF. The CDR3 DNA reads TGTGCCAGCAGGCCCATGCGGGGCCAAGAGACCCAGTACTTC. Looking up the rest from reference TRBV7-8 and TRBJ2-5 gives the full variable domain: GAGVSQSPRYKVAKRGQDVALRCDPISGHVSLFWYQQALGQGPEFLTYFQNEAQLDKSGLPSDRFFAERPEGSVSTLKIQRTQQEDSAVYLCASRPMRGQETQYFGPGTRLLVL.

The chain recombines TRBV7-9 with TRBJ2-7, with 9 bases aligning to TRBD2. There are 14 residues in the CDR3. V trimming: 8 bases; J trimming: 2 bases; junction bases outside the gene matches: 7. Germline V gene data show CDR1 as SEHNR and CDR2 as FQNEAQ (reference sequence). The CDR3 here is CASGLAGVTYEQYF. Here the CDR3 DNA reads TGTGCCAGCGGGTTAGCGGGGGTAACCTACGAGCAGTACTTC.

The J gene is TRBJ1-4, the V gene TRBV5-1; 8 positions match TRBD1. This CDR3 spans 16 amino acids. V lost 2 bases to trimming and J lost 5 bases; unmatched junction nucleotides: 8. Germline V gives CDR1 SGHRS, CDR2 YFSETQ. The CDR3 reads CASSLGGGTGNEKLFF. CDR3 DNA: TGCGCCAGCAGCTTAGGCGGCGGGACAGGAAATGAAAAACTGTTTTTT.

This clone was picked up many times. The V and J genes are TRBV5-1 and TRBJ2-1, with D perhaps TRBD1 or TRBD2 (5 bases each). There are 15 residues in the CDR3. The V and J ends lost 1 base and 6 bases respectively, with 14 bases between them. Germline V gene data show CDR1 as SGHRS and CDR2 as YFSETQ. The CDR3 spells CASSLLGENVNEQFF. For the CDR3, the DNA is TGCGCCAGCAGCTTGTTGGGGGAGAACGTCAATGAGCAGTTCTTC.

The chain uses TRBV9 and TRBJ2-1; D is uncertain. This CDR3 has 15 residues. The V and J ends lost 4 bases and 6 bases respectively, with 17 bases between them. Germline CDR1 SGDLS, CDR2 YYNGEE. This chain's CDR3 is CASSPHRSERNEQFF. CDR3 in DNA: TGTGCCAGCAGCCCTCACCGTAGTGAGCGCAATGAGCAGTTCTTC. Variable domain in full (rest from reference TRBV9 and TRBJ2-1): DSGVTQTPKHLITATGQRVTLRCSPRSGDLSVYWYQQSLDQGLQFLIQYYNGEERAKGNILERFSAQQFPDLHSELNLSSLELGDSALYFCASSPHRSERNEQFFGPGTRLTVL.

The V gene is TRBV6-1, the J gene TRBJ2-3, with 7 bases aligning to TRBD2. The junction had 8 bases not matched to a gene; V was cut back by 8 bases and J by 0 bases. CDR1 and CDR2 (germline): MNHNS, SASEGT. CDR3 size: 15 residues. CDR3 nucleotides: TGTGCCAGCCTACCTAGCGGCGCTAGCACAGATACGCAGTATTTT. Translation gives CASLPSGASTDTQYF.